The rows below give T cell receptor beta chains drawn from one sample of a study of low-dose radiotherapy and immunotherapy resistance in tumors. TCRdb processed the reads anew with MiXCR; each CDR3 protein has one entry. The table includes roughly 100,000 distinct CDR3 sequences, under 25% detected once. The specimen comprised PBMCs, sampled after low-dose radiotherapy plus immunotherapy. These receptors came from a male donor with prostate cancer. CDR3s include the opening cysteine and the closing phenylalanine or tryptophan. Fields, in order: V gene, D gene, clone size, J gene, CDR3 protein, CDR3 DNA. The D gene is left open where the match is weak. The size of a clone is reported for some rows only, either as once, few or many, or as a class for expanded clones.

TRBV18	-	many	TRBJ1-6	CASSSDRNSPLHF	TGTGCCAGCTCATCGGACAGAAATTCACCCCTCCACTTT
TRBV19	-	many	TRBJ1-5	CASSSARAGSNQPQHF	TGTGCCAGTAGCTCTGCTAGGGCAGGGAGCAATCAGCCCCAGCATTTT
TRBV6-2/TRBV6-3	TRBD1	-	TRBJ2-5	CASRRTGEETQYF	TGTGCCAGCAGACGGACAGGGGAAGAGACCCAGTACTTC
TRBV7-9	-	few	TRBJ1-3	CASSSGFDSGNTIYF	TGTGCCAGCAGCTCCGGATTCGATTCTGGAAACACCATATATTTT
TRBV11-2	TRBD2	-	TRBJ2-7	CASSTLGLAGGYEQYF	TGTGCCAGCAGCACCCTTGGACTAGCGGGGGGGTACGAGCAGTACTTC
TRBV11-2	-	many	TRBJ2-7	CASSLGAGGTNYEQYF	TGTGCCAGCAGCTTAGGGGCAGGCGGTACGAACTACGAGCAGTACTTC
TRBV3-1	TRBD2	many	TRBJ2-7	CASSQDLVAGLREQYF	TGTGCCAGCAGCCAAGATCTAGTAGCGGGACTACGGGAGCAGTACTTC
TRBV5-1	-	many	TRBJ1-3	CASSPGTAGNTIYF	TGCGCCAGCAGCCCGGGGACGGCTGGAAACACCATATATTTT
TRBV20-1	-	many	TRBJ1-1	CSANKNTEAFF	TGCAGTGCTAATAAGAACACTGAAGCTTTCTTT
TRBV5-1	-	many	TRBJ2-5	CASSLGPWSETQYF	TGCGCCAGCAGCTTGGGCCCTTGGAGCGAGACCCAGTACTTC
TRBV7-8	-	many	TRBJ2-3	CASSLGRVFLLDTQYF	TGTGCCAGCAGCTTAGGACGGGTCTTTCTGTTAGATACGCAGTATTTT
TRBV5-1	-	many	TRBJ1-1	CASSLGFRDYTEAFF	TGCGCCAGCAGCTTGGGGTTCCGGGACTACACTGAAGCTTTCTTT
TRBV2	-	many	TRBJ1-4	CASSRGDMTNEKLFF	TGTGCCAGCAGTCGCGGGGATATGACTAATGAAAAACTGTTTTTT
TRBV13	-	few	TRBJ2-3	CASSFAGATDTQYF	TGTGCCAGCAGCTTCGCCGGGGCCACAGATACGCAGTATTTT
TRBV25-1	-	many	TRBJ2-2	CASEFGELFF	TGTGCCAGCGAGTTTGGGGAGCTGTTTTTT
TRBV2	TRBD2	-	TRBJ2-2	CASSMSGGAFGELFF	TGTGCCAGCAGTATGAGCGGGGGGGCCTTCGGGGAGCTGTTTTTT
TRBV6-2/TRBV6-3	-	many	TRBJ1-5	CATHRDTNQPQHF	TGTGCCACCCACCGGGACACAAATCAGCCCCAGCATTTT
TRBV3-1	-	many	TRBJ2-1	CASSPPSDRDSYNEQFF	TGTGCCAGCAGCCCCCCCTCGGACAGAGACTCCTACAATGAGCAGTTCTTC
TRBV20-1	-	many	TRBJ2-1	CSATDLGGPGYNEQFF	TGCAGTGCTACCGACTTAGGGGGGCCCGGCTACAATGAGCAGTTCTTC
TRBV5-1	-	many	TRBJ2-7	CASSLDGRADEQYF	TGCGCCAGCAGCCTGGATGGCAGGGCGGACGAGCAGTACTTC
TRBV9	-	-	TRBJ1-5	CASSVEGSGGQPQHF	TGTGCCAGCAGCGTAGAGGGGAGTGGCGGCCAGCCCCAGCATTTT
TRBV21-1	-	-	TRBJ1-2	CASSSRRGQDRGPDYGYTF	TGTGCCAGCAGCTCCCGGCGGGGGCAGGACAGGGGGCCCGATTATGGCTACACCTTC